This entry describes one TCR beta chain. This receptor's antigen is unknown. Base qualities are missing; no much larger clone stands one base away. Library preparation used 5' RACE. The instrument was an Illumina MiSeq. The public reads were reanalyzed by TCRdb: fastp trimming at Q25, MiXCR alignment, in-frame beta chains only. Each entry merges the rows of one CDR3 protein and shows their most common DNA and genes. The sample includes 40,000 to 45,000 distinct CDR3 sequences, with approximately 5% observed a single time. The ten largest clones represent about 9% of the sample. The sample comes from a study of T cells of healthy individuals (dated by TCRdb to the late 2010s). The junction shows trimming of 0 bases on V and 2 bases on J, plus 10 bases between the germline ends. For CDR1 and CDR2, the germline V gene lists LGHNA and YNFKEQ. Including the terminal cysteine and phenylalanine, the CDR3 comprises 15 residues. This entry keeps only the CDR3 DNA: 45 bases, framed from base 1.

The TCR sequence derives from a human donor in good health. This receptor chain uses TRBV4-2 and TRBJ2-5; no D gene is confidently identified. The CDR3: CASSQDSLEQETQYF. The base sequence is TGTGCCAGCAGCCAAGATTCCCTTGAGCAAGAGACCCAGTACTTC.